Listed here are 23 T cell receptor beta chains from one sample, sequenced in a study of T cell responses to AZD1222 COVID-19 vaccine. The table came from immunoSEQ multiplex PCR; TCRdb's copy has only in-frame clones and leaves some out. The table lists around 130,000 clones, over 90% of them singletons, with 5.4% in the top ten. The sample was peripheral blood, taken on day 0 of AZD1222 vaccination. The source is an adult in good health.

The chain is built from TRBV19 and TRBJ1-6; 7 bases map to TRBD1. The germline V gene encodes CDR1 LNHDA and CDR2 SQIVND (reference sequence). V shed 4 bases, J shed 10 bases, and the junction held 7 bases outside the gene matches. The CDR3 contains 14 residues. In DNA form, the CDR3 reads TGTGCCAGTAGTACCGACAGGGTTATCTCACCCCTCCACTTT. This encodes CASSTDRVISPLHF. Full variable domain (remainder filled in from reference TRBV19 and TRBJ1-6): DGGITQSPKYLFRKEGQNVTLSCEQNLNHDAMYWYRQDPGQGLRLIYYSQIVNDFQKGDIAEGYSVSREKKESFPLTVTSAQKNPTAFYLCASSTDRVISPLHFGNGTRLTVT.

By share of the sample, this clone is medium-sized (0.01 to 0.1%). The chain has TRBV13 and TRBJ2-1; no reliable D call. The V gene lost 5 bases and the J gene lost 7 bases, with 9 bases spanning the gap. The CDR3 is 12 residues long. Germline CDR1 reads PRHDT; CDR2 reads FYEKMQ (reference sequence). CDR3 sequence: CASSRLANEQFF. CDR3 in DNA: TGTGCCAGCAGCCGACTGGCGAATGAGCAGTTCTTC.

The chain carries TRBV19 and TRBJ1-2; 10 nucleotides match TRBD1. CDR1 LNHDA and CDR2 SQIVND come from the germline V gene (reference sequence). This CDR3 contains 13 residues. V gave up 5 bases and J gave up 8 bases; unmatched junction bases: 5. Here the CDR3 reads CASSLTGGLGYTF. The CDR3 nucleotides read TGTGCCAGTAGTTTGACAGGGGGCTTGGGCTACACCTTC.

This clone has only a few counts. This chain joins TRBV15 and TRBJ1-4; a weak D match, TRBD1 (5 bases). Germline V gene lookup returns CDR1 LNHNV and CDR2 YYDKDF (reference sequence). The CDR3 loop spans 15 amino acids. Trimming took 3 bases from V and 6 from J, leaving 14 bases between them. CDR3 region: CATSRSRQGDEKLFF. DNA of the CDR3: TGTGCCACCAGCAGGTCGCGGCAGGGAGATGAAAAACTGTTTTTT. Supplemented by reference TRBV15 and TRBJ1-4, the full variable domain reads DAMVIQNPRYQVTQFGKPVTLSCSQTLNHNVMYWYQQKSSQAPKLLFHYYDKDFNNEADTPDNFQSRRPNTSFCFLDIRSPGLGDTAMYLCATSRSRQGDEKLFFGSGTQLSVL.

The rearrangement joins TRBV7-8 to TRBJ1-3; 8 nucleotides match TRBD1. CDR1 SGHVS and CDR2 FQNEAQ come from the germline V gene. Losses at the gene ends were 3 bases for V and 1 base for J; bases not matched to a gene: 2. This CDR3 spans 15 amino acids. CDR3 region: CASSFGQGSGNTIYF. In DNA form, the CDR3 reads TGTGCCAGCAGCTTTGGACAGGGTTCTGGAAACACCATATATTTT. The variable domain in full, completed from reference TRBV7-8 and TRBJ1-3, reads GAGVSQSPRYKVAKRGQDVALRCDPISGHVSLFWYQQALGQGPEFLTYFQNEAQLDKSGLPSDRFFAERPEGSVSTLKIQRTQQEDSAVYLCASSFGQGSGNTIYFGEGSWLTVV.

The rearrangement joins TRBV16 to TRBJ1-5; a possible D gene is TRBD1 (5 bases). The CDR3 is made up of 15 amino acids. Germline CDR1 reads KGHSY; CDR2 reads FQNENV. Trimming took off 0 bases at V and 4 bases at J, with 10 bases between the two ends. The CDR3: CASSQSGQGNQPQHF. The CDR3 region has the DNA TGTGCCAGCAGCCAATCAGGCCAGGGAAATCAGCCCCAGCATTTT.

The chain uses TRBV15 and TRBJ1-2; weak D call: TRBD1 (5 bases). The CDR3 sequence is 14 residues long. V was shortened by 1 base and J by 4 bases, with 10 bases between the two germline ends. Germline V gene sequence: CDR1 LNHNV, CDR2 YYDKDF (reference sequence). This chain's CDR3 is CATSRAGIVYGYTF. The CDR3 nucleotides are TGTGCCACCAGCAGAGCAGGGATTGTCTATGGCTACACCTTC.

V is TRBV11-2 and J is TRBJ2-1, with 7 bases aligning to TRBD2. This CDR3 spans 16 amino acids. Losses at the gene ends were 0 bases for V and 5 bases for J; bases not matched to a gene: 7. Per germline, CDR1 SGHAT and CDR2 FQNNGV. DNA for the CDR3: TGTGCCAGCAGCTTAGATCTTGAGCGGGGCGACAATGAGCAGTTCTTC. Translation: CASSLDLERGDNEQFF.

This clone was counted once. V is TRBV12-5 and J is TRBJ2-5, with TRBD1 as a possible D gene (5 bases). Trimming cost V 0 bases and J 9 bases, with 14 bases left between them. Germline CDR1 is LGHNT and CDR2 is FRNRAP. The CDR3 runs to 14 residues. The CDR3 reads CASGLVTGQGAQYF. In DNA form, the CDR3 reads TGTGCTAGTGGTTTGGTAACAGGCCAAGGGGCCCAGTACTTC.

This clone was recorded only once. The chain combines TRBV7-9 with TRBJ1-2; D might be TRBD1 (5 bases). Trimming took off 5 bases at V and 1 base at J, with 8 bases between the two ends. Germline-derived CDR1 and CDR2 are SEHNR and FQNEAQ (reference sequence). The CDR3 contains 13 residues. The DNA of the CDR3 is TGTGCCAGCAGCCGGGGCAGTAACTATGGCTACACCTTC. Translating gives CASSRGSNYGYTF.

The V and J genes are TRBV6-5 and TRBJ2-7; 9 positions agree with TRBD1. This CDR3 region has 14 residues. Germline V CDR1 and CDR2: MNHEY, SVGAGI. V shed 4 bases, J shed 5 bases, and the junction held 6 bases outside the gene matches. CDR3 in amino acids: CASSSGQGFHEQYF. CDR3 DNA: TGTGCCAGCAGTTCGGGACAGGGATTTCACGAGCAGTACTTC.

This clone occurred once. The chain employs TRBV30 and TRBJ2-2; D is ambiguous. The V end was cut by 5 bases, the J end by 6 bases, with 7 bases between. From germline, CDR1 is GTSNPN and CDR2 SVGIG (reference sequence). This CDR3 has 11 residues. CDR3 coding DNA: TGTGCCTGGGAGCCCTCCGGGGAGCTGTTTTTT. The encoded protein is CAWEPSGELFF. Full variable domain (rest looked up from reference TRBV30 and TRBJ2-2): SQTIHQWPATLVQPVGSPLSLECTVEGTSNPNLYWYRQAAGRGLQLLFYSVGIGQISSEVPQNLSASRPQDRQFILSSKKLLLSDSGFYLCAWEPSGELFFGEGSRLTVL.

The CDR3 DNA reads TGCGCCAGCAGTGACCCTGGGACAGGGCAACGTGGCTACACCTTC. Translating it yields CASSDPGTGQRGYTF. V is TRBV10-2 and J is TRBJ1-2, with TRBD1 matching over 9 bases. Trimming cost V 3 bases and J 7 bases; bases outside gene matches: 9. The CDR3 has 15 amino acids. Germline assignment: CDR1 WSHSY and CDR2 SAAADI.

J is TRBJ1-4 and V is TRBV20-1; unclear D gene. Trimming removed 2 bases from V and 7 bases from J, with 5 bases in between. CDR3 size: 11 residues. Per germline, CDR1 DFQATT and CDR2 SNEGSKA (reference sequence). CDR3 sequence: CSARLLEKLFF. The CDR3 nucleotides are TGCAGTGCTAGACTACTTGAAAAACTGTTTTTT.

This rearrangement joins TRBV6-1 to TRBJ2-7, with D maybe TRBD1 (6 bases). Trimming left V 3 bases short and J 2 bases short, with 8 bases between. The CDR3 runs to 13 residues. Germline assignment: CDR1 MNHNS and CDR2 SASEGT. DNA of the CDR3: TGTGCCAGCAGTGAGACAGGAACCTACGAGCAGTACTTC. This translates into CASSETGTYEQYF.

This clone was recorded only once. CDR3 region: CASSSRTGVQPQHF. In DNA, the CDR3 is TGTGCCAGCAGTTCCCGGACAGGGGTTCAGCCCCAGCATTTT. The chain is built from TRBV6-5 and TRBJ1-5; 9 bases are a match to TRBD1. Germline V CDR1 and CDR2: MNHEY, SVGAGI. V was clipped by 4 bases and J by 6 bases; unmatched bases: 4. The CDR3 has 14 residues.

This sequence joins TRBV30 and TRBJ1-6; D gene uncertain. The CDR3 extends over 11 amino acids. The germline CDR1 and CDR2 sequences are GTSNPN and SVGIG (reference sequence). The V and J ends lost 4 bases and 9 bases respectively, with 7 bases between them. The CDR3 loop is CAWTVGSPLHF. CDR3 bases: TGTGCCTGGACGGTGGGTTCACCCCTCCACTTT.

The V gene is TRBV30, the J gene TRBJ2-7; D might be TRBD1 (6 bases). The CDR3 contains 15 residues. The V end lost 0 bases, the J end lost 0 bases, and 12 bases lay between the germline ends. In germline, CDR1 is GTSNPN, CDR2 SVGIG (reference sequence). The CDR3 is CAWSVGTPVSYEQYF. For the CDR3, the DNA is TGTGCCTGGAGTGTAGGGACACCGGTCTCCTACGAGCAGTACTTC.

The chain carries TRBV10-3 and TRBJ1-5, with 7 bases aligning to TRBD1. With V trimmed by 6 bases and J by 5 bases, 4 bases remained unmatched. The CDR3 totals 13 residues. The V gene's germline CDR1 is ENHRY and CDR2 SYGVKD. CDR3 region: CAIRQGGDQPQHF. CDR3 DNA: TGTGCCATCAGGCAGGGGGGCGATCAGCCCCAGCATTTT.

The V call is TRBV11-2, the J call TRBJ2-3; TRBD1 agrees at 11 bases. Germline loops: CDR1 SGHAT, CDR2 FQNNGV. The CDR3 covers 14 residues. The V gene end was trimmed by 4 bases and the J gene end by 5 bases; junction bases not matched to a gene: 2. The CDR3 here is CASSWTGGIDTQYF. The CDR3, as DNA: TGTGCCAGCAGCTGGACAGGGGGCATAGATACGCAGTATTTT.

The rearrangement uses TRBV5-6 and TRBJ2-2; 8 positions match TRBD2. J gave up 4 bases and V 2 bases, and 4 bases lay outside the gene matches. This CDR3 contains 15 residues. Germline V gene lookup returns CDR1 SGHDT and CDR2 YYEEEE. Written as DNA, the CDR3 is TGTGCCAGCAGCTTAGCGGGAGTGTTCACCGGGGAGCTGTTTTTT. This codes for CASSLAGVFTGELFF.

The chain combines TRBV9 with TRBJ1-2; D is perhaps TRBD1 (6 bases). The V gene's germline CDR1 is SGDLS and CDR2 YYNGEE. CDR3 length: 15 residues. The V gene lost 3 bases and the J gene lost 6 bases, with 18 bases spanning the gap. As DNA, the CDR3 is TGTGCCAGCAGCGCTAAGTACCAGGGACAAGATGGCTACACCTTC. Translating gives CASSAKYQGQDGYTF.

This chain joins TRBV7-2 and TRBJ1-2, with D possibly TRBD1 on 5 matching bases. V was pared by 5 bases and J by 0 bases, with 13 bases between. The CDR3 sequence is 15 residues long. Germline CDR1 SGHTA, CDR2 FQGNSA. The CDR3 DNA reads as TGTGCCAGCAGCCCTTGGGGCCCCACTAACTATGGCTACACCTTC. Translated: CASSPWGPTNYGYTF. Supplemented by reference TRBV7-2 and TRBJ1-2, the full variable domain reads GAGVSQSPSNKVTEKGKDVELRCDPISGHTALYWYRQSLGQGLEFLIYFQGNSAPDKSGLPSDRFSAERTGGSVSTLTIQRTQQEDSAVYLCASSPWGPTNYGYTFGSGTRLTVV.